This TCR beta chain was recovered during a study of radiation and T cells in renal cell carcinoma. The CDR3 runs 13 residues. Germline CDR1 and CDR2: SGHTA and FQGNSA. Described time point: blood 4 weeks post-SBRT, at nephrectomy. Treatment given: 15 Gy SBRT to primary tumor, nephrectomy 4 weeks later. After SBRT, blood was collected at 2 and 4 weeks, plus baseline. Measured with immunoSEQ multiplex PCR; TCRdb has only the in-frame clones, and not every one. The data show about 86,000 clones, with 70% to 90% seen just once and approximately 8.8% held by the top ten. The TCR was taken from a middle-aged man with renal cell carcinoma. The rearrangement joins TRBV7-2 to TRBJ2-5; D not resolved. The DNA end is more similar to TRBJ2-7, so the J call may be wrong. Material: blood, obtained from a patient whose treatment included radiotherapy and nephrectomy. The CDR3 nucleotides are TGTGCCAGCAGCTGGAAAAAAACGTACGAGCAGTACTTC. Amino acids: CASSWKKTYEQYF.